A single sample gave rise to the 14 T cell receptor beta chains below, sequenced in a study of T cells expressing NK-cell markers. TCRdb derives one entry per CDR3 protein from the 5' RACE reads, leaving out DNA. The sample yields about 260,000 distinct CDR3 sequences, of which the top ten take up around 0.42%. The source material was blood T cells: a sorted CD56 or NKG2C T cell subset, CD4+ or CD8+ T cells, or bulk PBMC T cells (not recorded which). Receptors originate from a man aged 18 to 30 in good health.

This chain links TRBV4-1 with TRBJ2-5; with no DNA, the TCRdb D assignment of TRBD1 cannot be verified. The length of the CDR3 is 15 residues. Germline assignment: CDR1 MGHRA and CDR2 YSYEKL. CDR3 loop: CASSQQDRDQETQYF.

This chain uses TRBV29-1 with TRBJ2-5. The germline V gene encodes CDR1 SQVTM and CDR2 ANQGSEA. The CDR3 length is 13 residues. Here the CDR3 reads CSVGWQIQETQYF. Together with reference TRBV29-1 and TRBJ2-5, the CDR3 gives the full variable domain: SAVISQKPSRDICQRGTSLTIQCQVDSQVTMMFWYRQQPGQSLTLIATANQGSEATYESGFVIDKFPISRPNLTFSTLTVSNMSPEDSSIYLCSVGWQIQETQYFGPGTRLLVL.

The J gene is TRBJ2-7, the V gene TRBV6-5; TCRdb indicates TRBD2, and absent DNA this call remains unverified. The CDR3 consists of 17 residues. Germline loops: CDR1 MNHEY, CDR2 SVGAGI. The CDR3 sequence is CASSYRTARVPAYEQYF.

The V gene is TRBV6-5, the J gene TRBJ2-2; absent DNA, TCRdb's TRBD1 call cannot be checked. The CDR3 has 15 residues. The germline gives CDR1 MNHEY, CDR2 SVGAGI. The CDR3 here is CASSPPGQGIGKLFF.

This chain joins TRBV6-1 and TRBJ1-2; TCRdb indicates TRBD1, and absent DNA this call remains unverified. The V gene's germline CDR1 is MNHNS and CDR2 SASEGT. The CDR3 is 14 amino acids. CDR3 loop: CASSEAAARDGYTF.

The J gene is TRBJ2-1, the V gene TRBV5-8. CDR1 SGHTS and CDR2 YDEGEE come from the germline V gene. The CDR3 contains 14 residues. CDR3: CASRLRASYNEQFF.

V gene TRBV6-5 combines with J gene TRBJ1-5; the TCRdb call, TRBD1, lacks DNA for checking. This CDR3 comprises 14 residues. Germline assignment: CDR1 MNHEY and CDR2 SVGAGI. This chain's CDR3 is CASSSGTEKKPQHF.

V usage is TRBV7-2 and J usage is TRBJ1-4. The germline gives CDR1 SGHTA, CDR2 FQGNSA. The CDR3 spans 13 residues. The CDR3 spells CASSLGEGEKLFF. The whole variable domain, remainder taken from reference TRBV7-2 and TRBJ1-4, is GAGVSQSPSNKVTEKGKDVELRCDPISGHTALYWYRQSLGQGLEFLIYFQGNSAPDKSGLPSDRFSAERTGGSVSTLTIQRTQQEDSAVYLCASSLGEGEKLFFGSGTQLSVL.

The rearrangement joins TRBV5-1 to TRBJ1-3. The CDR3 covers 11 residues. Looked up from germline, CDR1 is SGHRS and CDR2 is YFSETQ. The CDR3 sequence: CASSGGNTIYF.

This chain connects TRBV2 to TRBJ2-3; TCRdb gives TRBD1 as the D gene, but with no DNA this cannot be confirmed. There are 16 residues in the CDR3. CDR1 is SNHLY and CDR2 is FYNNEI in the germline V gene. The CDR3 loop reads CASRRTGTGIADTQYF.

The V and J genes are TRBV7-9 and TRBJ1-6; TCRdb gives TRBD1 as the D gene, but with no DNA this cannot be confirmed. The CDR3 extends over 15 amino acids. Germline V gene lookup returns CDR1 SEHNR and CDR2 FQNEAQ (reference sequence). The CDR3 here is CASSSGTGANSPLHF.

The CDR3 sequence is CSASGTAATNEKLFF. The chain joins TRBV29-1 to TRBJ1-4; TCRdb indicates TRBD1, and absent DNA this call remains unverified. CDR1 SQVTM and CDR2 ANQGSEA come from the germline V gene. The CDR3 loop spans 15 amino acids.

The J gene is TRBJ2-7, the V gene TRBV3-1; TCRdb picks TRBD1, but there is no DNA to check that call. Germline CDR1 is LGHDT and CDR2 is YNNKEL (reference sequence). The CDR3 has 16 residues. The CDR3 is CASAYSGGSHRYEQYF.

V usage is TRBV20-1 and J usage is TRBJ2-7; the D call of TRBD1 rests on TCRdb alone, since no DNA is present to check it. Looked up from germline, CDR1 is DFQATT and CDR2 is SNEGSKA (reference sequence). This CDR3 comprises 15 residues. Here the CDR3 reads CSARDETGATYEQYF.